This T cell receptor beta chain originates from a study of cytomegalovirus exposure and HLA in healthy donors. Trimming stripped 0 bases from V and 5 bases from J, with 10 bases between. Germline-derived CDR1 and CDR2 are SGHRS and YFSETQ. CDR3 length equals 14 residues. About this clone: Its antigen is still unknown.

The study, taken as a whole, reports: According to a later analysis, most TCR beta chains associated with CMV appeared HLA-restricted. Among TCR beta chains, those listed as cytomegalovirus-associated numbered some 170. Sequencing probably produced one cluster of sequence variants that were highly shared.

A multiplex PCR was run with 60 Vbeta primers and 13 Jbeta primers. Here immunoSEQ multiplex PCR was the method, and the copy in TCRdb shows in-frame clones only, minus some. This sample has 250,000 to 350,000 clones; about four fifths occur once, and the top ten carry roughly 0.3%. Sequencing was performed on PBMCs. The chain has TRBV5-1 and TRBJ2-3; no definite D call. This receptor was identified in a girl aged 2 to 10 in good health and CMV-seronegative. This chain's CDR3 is CASSLVLAGDTQYF. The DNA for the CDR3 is TGCGCCAGCAGCTTGGTATTAGCTGGAGATACGCAGTATTTT. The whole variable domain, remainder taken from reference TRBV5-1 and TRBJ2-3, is KAGVTQTPRYLIKTRGQQVTLSCSPISGHRSVSWYQQTPGQGLQFLFEYFSETQRNKGNFPGRFSGRQFSNSRSEMNVSTLELGDSALYLCASSLVLAGDTQYFGPGTRLTVL.